This T cell receptor (beta chain) comes out of a study of CD8 T cells in Susac syndrome. CDR3 size: 15 residues. Deletions cut 5 bases from V and 2 bases from J, with 16 bases between. The germline CDR1 and CDR2 sequences are MNHEY and SMNVEV (reference sequence). Random hexamers were used to reverse transcribe the RNA input (about 0.5 to 1 ug). The CDR3 of TCR beta was amplified by immunoSEQ multiplex PCR across 54 Vbeta and 13 Jbeta. TCRdb analysed the immunoSEQ multiplex PCR reads with MiXCR anew, one entry per CDR3 protein. The sample consists of about 150,000 distinct CDR3 sequences, around 95% of them appearing once.

Sample: CD8+ T cells from PBMCs. The receptor's source is a human donor with multiple sclerosis. The genes are TRBV27 and TRBJ2-7, with D possibly being TRBD2 (5 bases). The CDR3 nucleotides read TGTGCCAGCAGTCCGAATGGACTGAGCACCTACGAGCAGTACTTC. Its translation: CASSPNGLSTYEQYF.